This T cell receptor beta chain was captured by sequencing in a study of Ad26.COV2.S vaccination and SARS-CoV-2 variants. V was pared by 10 bases and J by 0 bases, with 12 bases between. Per germline, CDR1 MDHEN and CDR2 SYDVKM. The CDR3 sequence is 13 residues long. TCRdb keeps only in-frame clones here, not all; method: immunoSEQ multiplex PCR. In the table there are around 450,000 clones, around 90% of which are singletons. The sample's treatment: 19 received Ad26.COV2.S at low or high dose, single or two shots; five or six received placebo; per-sample allocation not given. All samples were drawn on day 63, counting from the first vaccine or placebo injection.

The rearrangement uses TRBV28 and TRBJ1-1, with D perhaps matching TRBD1 (5 bases). This specimen was peripheral blood, taken in a trial of Ad26.COV2.S vaccine versus placebo. The clonotype comes from a person between 18 and 65 years old who received the Ad26.COV2.S COVID-19 vaccine or a placebo. The CDR3 spells CATSQVLNTEAFF. Written as DNA, the CDR3 is TGTGCCACCTCACAGGTTTTGAACACTGAAGCTTTCTTT.